Listed below are T cell receptor beta chains from one sample, sequenced in a study of T cells in Graves' hyperthyroidism and ophthalmopathy. TCRdb reprocessed the multiplex PCR reads via MiXCR and lists one record per CDR3 protein. The top ten clones hold roughly 30% of a sample with 700,000 to 950,000 distinct CDR3 sequences, just over 35% of them seen once. The sample comprised blood. The origin of the receptors is a middle-aged woman with Graves' hyperthyroidism. CDR3s include the opening cysteine and the closing phenylalanine or tryptophan. A D gene is named only where the DNA matches it firmly. Expanded clones are given a class, and other clones once, few, many or no size at all.

13 many TRBJ1-2 TRBV20-1 TRBD1 CSARTGENYGYTF TGCAGTGCTCGCACAGGGGAAAACTATGGCTACACCTTC
16 NA TRBJ2-5 TRBV7-9 TRBD1 CASSAGTGDLRETQYF TGTGCCAGCAGCGCCGGGACAGGCGACCTTAGAGAGACCCAGTACTTC
15 NA TRBJ2-7 TRBV3-1 NA CASSPIMGISYEQYF TGTGCCAGCAGCCCGATTATGGGGATTTCCTACGAGCAGTACTTC
12 NA TRBJ1-2 TRBV29-1 TRBD1 CSGETGHYGYTF TGCAGTGGGGAGACAGGGCACTATGGCTACACCTTC
13 NA TRBJ1-5 TRBV2 TRBD1 CASGVTGVQPQHF TGTGCCAGCGGAGTGACAGGGGTTCAGCCCCAGCATTTT
15 NA TRBJ2-5 TRBV7-2 NA CASSWGGSEGETQYF TGTGCCAGCAGCTGGGGAGGCAGCGAGGGCGAGACCCAGTACTTC
14 NA TRBJ2-5 TRBV24-1 TRBD2 CATSGTSGQETQYF TGTGCCACCAGTGGGACTAGCGGCCAAGAGACCCAGTACTTC
14 many TRBJ1-5 TRBV7-2 TRBD1 CASSPTGANQPQHF TGTGCCAGCAGCCCGACAGGGGCCAATCAGCCCCAGCATTTT
14 few TRBJ1-1 TRBV6-4 NA CASSDSNRNTEAFF TGTGCCAGCAGTGACTCGAACAGAAACACTGAAGCTTTCTTT
14 NA TRBJ1-4 TRBV20-1 TRBD1 CSAGNDREGEKLFF TGCAGTGCTGGGAACGACAGGGAGGGGGAAAAACTGTTTTTT
13 NA TRBJ1-3 TRBV5-1 NA CASSLAGGYTIYF TGCGCCAGCAGCTTGGCCGGTGGATACACCATATATTTT
16 many TRBJ2-5 TRBV11-3 TRBD1 CASSLGDRGRQETQYF TGTGCCAGCAGCCTAGGGGACAGGGGCCGTCAGGAGACCCAGTACTTC
13 many TRBJ2-5 TRBV6-2/TRBV6-3 NA CASSPLSGETQYF TGTGCCAGCAGTCCTCTGTCCGGCGAGACCCAGTACTTC
12 NA TRBJ2-6 TRBV10-3 NA CAIAQGANVLTF TGTGCCATCGCCCAAGGGGCCAACGTCCTGACTTTC
13 few TRBJ2-5 TRBV6-2/TRBV6-3 TRBD1 CATEQGADETQYF TGTGCCACGGAACAGGGGGCGGATGAGACCCAGTACTTC
12 many TRBJ1-2 TRBV20-1 NA CSARGRTYGYTF TGCAGTGCGAGGGGACGGACCTATGGCTACACCTTC
12 NA TRBJ1-1 TRBV2 NA CANKDPNTEAFF TGTGCCAACAAGGACCCGAACACTGAAGCTTTCTTT
16 few TRBJ1-5 TRBV7-2 NA CASSYSPGSSNQPQHF TGTGCCAGCAGCTACAGCCCCGGCAGTAGCAATCAGCCCCAGCATTTT
12 many TRBJ1-2 TRBV6-5 NA CASSYSTVGYTF TGTGCCAGCAGTTACTCGACTGTTGGCTACACCTTC
15 NA TRBJ1-2 TRBV9 NA CASSVGSQGSNGYTF TGTGCCAGCAGCGTAGGGTCCCAGGGGAGTAATGGCTACACCTTC
13 many TRBJ1-1 TRBV29-1 NA CSVDSRMNTEAFF TGCAGCGTTGATAGCAGGATGAACACTGAAGCTTTCTTT
15 many TRBJ1-3 TRBV2 NA CASSEYPGSGNTIYF TGTGCCAGCAGTGAATACCCAGGGAGTGGAAACACCATATATTTT
12 many TRBJ1-5 TRBV12-5 NA CASGLNGQPQHF TGTGCTAGTGGTCTCAACGGGCAGCCCCAGCATTTT
16 NA TRBJ1-5 TRBV19 NA CASSILIGQSNQPQHF TGTGCCAGTAGTATTCTCATAGGGCAGAGCAATCAGCCCCAGCATTTT
16 NA TRBJ1-2 TRBV5-1 NA CASSLERDGGRGGYTF TGCGCCAGCAGCTTGGAAAGGGACGGAGGAAGGGGTGGCTACACCTTC
14 many TRBJ2-2 TRBV10-1 TRBD1 CASSPGTDTGELFF TGCGCCAGCAGCCCCGGGACAGACACCGGGGAGCTGTTTTTT
12 NA TRBJ2-5 TRBV7-8 NA CASSRNLETQHF TGTGCCAGCAGCAGGAACCTGGAGACCCAGCACTTC
13 many TRBJ1-5 TRBV19 NA CASRDTWNQPQHF TGTGCCAGTAGGGACACCTGGAATCAGCCCCAGCATTTT
15 many TRBJ1-5 TRBV7-8 NA CASSFDSGSNQPQHF TGTGCCAGCAGCTTTGATTCTGGGAGCAATCAGCCCCAGCATTTT
14 few TRBJ1-1 TRBV27 NA CASSLRPRDTEAFF TGTGCCAGCAGTTTGAGGCCTAGGGACACTGAAGCTTTCTTT
14 NA TRBJ1-6 TRBV2 NA CASSSPTGKSPLHF TGTGCCAGCAGCTCCCCCACTGGGAAATCACCCCTCCACTTT
20 few TRBJ2-6 TRBV15 TRBD1 CATSRDLTDRGASGANVLTF TGTGCCACCAGCAGAGATTTGACGGACAGGGGGGCGTCTGGGGCCAACGTCCTGACTTTC
15 NA TRBJ2-7 TRBV4-2 NA CASSQDVRGIYEQYF TGTGCCAGCAGCCAAGATGTCCGAGGTATCTACGAGCAGTACTTC
13 once TRBJ1-5 TRBV30 NA CAWSAGGGQPQHF TGTGCCTGGAGCGCGGGAGGGGGACAGCCCCAGCATTTT
14 NA TRBJ1-4 TRBV25-1 TRBD1 CASTSGTGYEKLFF TGTGCCAGCACCTCCGGGACAGGGTATGAAAAACTGTTTTTT
16 few TRBJ1-2 TRBV7-8 NA CASSLNAGVANYGYTF TGTGCCAGCAGCTTAAATGCGGGGGTGGCGAACTATGGCTACACCTTC
17 once TRBJ1-6 TRBV7-2 TRBD1 CASTGQGASSYNSPLHF TGTGCCTCCACGGGGCAGGGGGCGAGCTCCTATAATTCACCCCTCCACTTT
14 once TRBJ1-2 TRBV11-2 TRBD1 CASSLQQGTDGYTF TGTGCCAGCAGCCTTCAACAGGGGACGGATGGCTACACCTTC
15 NA TRBJ2-2 TRBV5-6 NA CASSTTWLNTGELLF TGTGCCAGCAGCACCACGTGGCTCAACACCGGGGAGCTGCTTTTT
13 many TRBJ1-1 TRBV11-2 NA CASSTSSLGEAFF TGTGCCAGCAGCACGAGTAGTCTGGGTGAAGCTTTCTTT
13 many TRBJ1-2 TRBV9 NA CASSVTDLDGYTF TGTGCCAGCAGCGTAACAGACCTAGATGGCTACACCTTC
15 NA TRBJ2-6 TRBV10-3 NA CAILGPLSGANVLTF TGTGCCATCCTGGGCCCATTGTCTGGGGCCAACGTCCTGACTTTC
13 NA TRBJ1-2 TRBV7-9 NA CASSSTGGHGYTF TGTGCCAGCAGTTCAACAGGAGGCCATGGCTACACCTTC
12 NA TRBJ2-2 TRBV6-6 NA CASSPIAGELFF TGTGCCAGCAGCCCCATTGCCGGGGAGCTGTTTTTT
14 few TRBJ1-2 TRBV7-9 NA CASSLTEFLRYYTF TGTGCCAGCAGCTTAACAGAATTTTTGAGGTACTACACCTTC
14 NA TRBJ2-3 TRBV10-3 NA CAISAGLNTDTQYF TGTGCCATCAGTGCGGGACTGAACACAGATACGCAGTATTTT
15 few TRBJ2-5 TRBV20-1 TRBD2 CSAAEASGNQETQYF TGCAGTGCTGCCGAGGCTAGCGGGAATCAAGAGACCCAGTACTTC
15 many TRBJ1-2 TRBV9 TRBD1 CASSGEQGAHYGYTF TGTGCCAGCAGCGGGGAACAGGGGGCGCACTATGGCTACACCTTC
15 NA TRBJ1-2 TRBV5-5 NA CASSQDARGDYGYTF TGTGCCAGCAGCCAAGACGCCCGAGGGGACTATGGCTACACCTTC
15 few TRBJ1-4 TRBV4-3 NA CASSQGRATNEKLFF TGCGCCAGCAGCCAAGGAAGAGCAACTAATGAAAAACTGTTTTTT
16 NA TRBJ2-1 TRBV2 TRBD1 CASRRTRTGGMNEQFF TGTGCCAGCAGAAGAACGCGGACAGGGGGGATGAATGAGCAGTTCTTC
15 many TRBJ2-7 TRBV10-2 TRBD2 CASSERGLAGVEQYF TGCGCCAGCAGTGAGCGGGGACTAGCGGGGGTCGAGCAGTACTTC
13 many TRBJ2-7 TRBV6-5 NA CASKESGAYEQYF TGTGCCAGCAAGGAGTCAGGGGCCTACGAGCAGTACTTC
12 many TRBJ1-2 TRBV5-6 NA CASSLSVYGYTF TGTGCCAGCAGCTTATCTGTCTATGGCTACACCTTC
15 NA TRBJ2-5 TRBV27 NA CASSKLLGPQETQYF TGTGCCAGCAGCAAGTTATTGGGGCCTCAAGAGACCCAGTACTTC
13 NA TRBJ2-1 TRBV5-1 NA CASSLIGENEQFF TGCGCCAGCAGCTTGATAGGGGAGAATGAGCAGTTCTTC
14 few TRBJ1-1 TRBV20-1 NA CSVRPEFMNTEAFF TGCAGTGTCCGTCCCGAGTTCATGAACACTGAAGCTTTCTTT
13 NA TRBJ2-3 TRBV10-3 NA CAISPPGTDTQYF TGTGCCATCAGTCCCCCCGGAACAGATACGCAGTATTTT